The 12 T cell receptor beta chains below all came from one sample that was sequenced in a study of cytomegalovirus exposure and HLA in healthy donors. Primers for the PCR totalled 60 Vbeta and 13 Jbeta. Sequenced by immunoSEQ multiplex PCR; TCRdb stores in-frame clones only, minus some. The table records about 130,000 clones, about 86% of them present only once. The specimen sequenced was PBMCs. These receptors all stem from a woman aged 25 to 45 in good health and CMV-seronegative.

This sequence joins TRBV28 and TRBJ2-7; 9 bases line up with TRBD2. V lost 7 bases, J lost 3 bases, and 13 bases stayed unmatched. Germline CDR1 and CDR2: MDHEN and SYDVKM. CDR3 length: 16 residues. Here the CDR3 DNA reads TGTGCCAGCACCGAGCCGGGCGGGAGGGCCGACTACGAGCAGTACTTC. Translating gives CASTEPGGRADYEQYF.

The chain carries TRBV28 and TRBJ1-2; TRBD1 aligns across 7 bases. The length of the CDR3 is 14 residues. The trim removed 6 bases at V and 3 bases at J, leaving 7 bases unmatched. CDR1 MDHEN and CDR2 SYDVKM come from the germline V gene. The CDR3 DNA reads as TGTGCCAGCAGAACCGGGACAGTGGACTATGGCTACACCTTC. Its protein product is CASRTGTVDYGYTF.

The genes are TRBV29-1 and TRBJ2-3; a weak D match, TRBD1 (8 bases). Germline-derived CDR1 and CDR2 are SQVTM and ANQGSEA. V dropped 6 bases and J dropped 4 bases, with 17 bases sitting between them. There are 14 residues in the CDR3. CDR3 DNA: TGCAGCGTCAACAGGGGGGAGGGCCCAGATACGCAGTATTTT. Its protein is CSVNRGEGPDTQYF.

The rearrangement joins TRBV6-7 to TRBJ2-5; 7 bases are shared with TRBD1. TRBV6-7 is an ORF for which the function is uncertain. Unmatched junction bases numbered 12, after V lost 10 bases and J lost 4 bases. The length of the CDR3 is 14 residues. CDR3 protein: CAINTEGAGETQYF. The CDR3 nucleotides read TGTGCCATCAATACCGAGGGGGCGGGAGAGACCCAGTACTTC.

The gene calls are TRBV27 and TRBJ2-3; D might be TRBD2 (5 bases). CDR1 MNHEY and CDR2 SMNVEV come from the germline V gene (reference sequence). The CDR3 is 13 amino acids. Trimming removed 2 bases at V and 5 bases at J, with 8 bases between. The CDR3 region has the DNA TGTGCCAGCAGTTTAATCCGGGAAGATACGCAGTATTTT. This sequence encodes CASSLIREDTQYF.

V gene TRBV2 combines with J gene TRBJ1-1; no clear D gene. V lost 3 bases and J lost 3, with 17 bases in between. Per germline, CDR1 SNHLY and CDR2 FYNNEI. There are 16 residues in the CDR3. CDR3 nucleotide sequence: TGTGCCAGCAGTGATTCAACCCTCGGACTATACACTGAAGCTTTCTTT. Its protein is CASSDSTLGLYTEAFF. Full variable domain (rest looked up from reference TRBV2 and TRBJ1-1): EPEVTQTPSHQVTQMGQEVILRCVPISNHLYFYWYRQILGQKVEFLVSFYNNEISEKSEIFDDQFSVERPDGSNFTLKIRSTKLEDSAMYFCASSDSTLGLYTEAFFGQGTRLTVV.

The chain uses TRBV7-9 and TRBJ2-2; the D gene is possibly TRBD2 (5 bases). CDR1 is SEHNR, CDR2 FQNEAQ, per germline (reference sequence). The ends were cut back, 1 base at V and 3 bases at J, with 9 bases in the middle. The length of the CDR3 is 15 residues. The CDR3 sequence: CASSLVGGYTGELFF. In DNA form, the CDR3 reads TGTGCCAGCAGCTTAGTAGGCGGGTACACCGGGGAGCTGTTTTTT.

Details on this clone: Additional DNA sequences in this sample encode the identical CDR3. The chain uses TRBV7-3 and TRBJ2-3; D is perhaps TRBD2 (6 bases). This CDR3 spans 14 amino acids. Germline CDR1 SGHTA, CDR2 FQGTGA. V dropped 4 bases and J dropped 1 base, with 9 bases sitting between them. The CDR3 region is CASSSGTGTDTQYF. The CDR3 region has the DNA TGTGCCAGCAGCTCTGGGACTGGCACAGATACGCAGTATTTT.

V is TRBV6-6 and J is TRBJ2-1, with D perhaps TRBD1 (7 bases). The germline V gene encodes CDR1 MNHNY and CDR2 SVGAGI (reference sequence). The length of the CDR3 is 15 residues. V lost 6 bases to trimming and J lost 6 bases, with 18 bases between them. The DNA for the CDR3 is TGTGCCAGCAGCCGCGGGACAGTCGCTCTCAATGAGCAGTTCTTC. This codes for CASSRGTVALNEQFF.

In nucleotides, the CDR3 is TGTGCCATCAGTGACCTCACAGGGGTGGGGACAGATACGCAGTATTTT. Residues: CAISDLTGVGTDTQYF. The rearrangement links TRBV10-3 to TRBJ2-3, with 7 bases matching TRBD1. V shed 3 bases, J shed 3 bases, and the junction held 9 bases outside the gene matches. The CDR3 runs to 16 residues. The germline CDR1 and CDR2 sequences are ENHRY and SYGVKD.

The chain carries TRBV10-3 and TRBJ1-5; 7 nucleotides align to TRBD1. Germline values: CDR1 ENHRY, CDR2 SYGVKD. This CDR3 contains 14 residues. Trimming at V came to 4 bases and at J to 3 bases, leaving 3 bases not matched to a gene. CDR3 coding DNA: TGTGCCATCAGTGGACAGGGCGTCAATCAGCCCCAGCATTTT. Residues: CAISGQGVNQPQHF.

The gene calls are TRBV18 and TRBJ2-5, with 8 positions matching TRBD2. This CDR3 region has 15 residues. Germline V lookup: CDR1 KGHSH, CDR2 LQKENI. J gave up 5 bases and V 4 bases, and 9 bases lay outside the gene matches. This chain's CDR3 is CASSRFTGGPETQYF. Written as DNA, the CDR3 is TGTGCCAGCTCACGCTTCACGGGGGGGCCGGAGACCCAGTACTTC. Full variable domain (outside the CDR3, taken from reference TRBV18 and TRBJ2-5): NAGVMQNPRHLVRRRGQEARLRCSPMKGHSHVYWYRQLPEEGLKFMVYLQKENIIDESGMPKERFSAEFPKEGPSILRIQQVVRGDSAAYFCASSRFTGGPETQYFGPGTRLLVL.